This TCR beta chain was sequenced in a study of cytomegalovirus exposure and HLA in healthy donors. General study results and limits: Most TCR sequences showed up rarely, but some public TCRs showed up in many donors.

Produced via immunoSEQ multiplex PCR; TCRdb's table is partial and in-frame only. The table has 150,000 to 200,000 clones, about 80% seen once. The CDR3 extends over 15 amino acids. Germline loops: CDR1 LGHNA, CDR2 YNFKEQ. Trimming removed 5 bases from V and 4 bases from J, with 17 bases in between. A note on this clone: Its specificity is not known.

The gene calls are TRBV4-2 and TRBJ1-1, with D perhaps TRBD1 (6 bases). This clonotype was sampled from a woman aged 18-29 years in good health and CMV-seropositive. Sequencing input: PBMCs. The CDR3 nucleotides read TGTGCCAGCAGCGTCATACAGGGCAGGGGCACTGAAGCTTTCTTT. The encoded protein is CASSVIQGRGTEAFF.